The 14 T cell receptor beta chains given below trace back to one sample, sequenced in a study of blood T cell repertoires in COVID-19. This table comes from immunoSEQ multiplex PCR, and its TCRdb copy is limited to in-frame clones, with some not included. The data hold about 12,000 clones, with roughly 78% observed a single time. Sequencing was done on a sample of peripheral blood. The origin of the receptors is a human donor in a cohort sampled during active COVID-19.

This chain links TRBV5-6 with TRBJ1-4; 7 nucleotides match TRBD1. Trimming at V came to 4 bases and at J to 0 bases, leaving 3 bases not matched to a gene. The CDR3 totals 15 residues. Per the germline V gene, CDR1 is SGHDT and CDR2 is YYEEEE. The CDR3 DNA sequence: TGTGCCAGCAGCCGGCAGGGGGCAACTAATGAAAAACTGTTTTTT. Protein product: CASSRQGATNEKLFF.

The chain links TRBV18 to TRBJ2-1; the D gene is possibly TRBD1 (6 bases). Trimming stripped 2 bases from V and 9 bases from J, with 26 bases between. There are 18 residues in the CDR3. CDR1 and CDR2 (germline): KGHSH, LQKENI. The CDR3 DNA sequence: TGTGCCAGCTCACCATCCGACAGGTGGAGATTAGGTGGCGTTGAGCAGTTCTTC. This translates into CASSPSDRWRLGGVEQFF.

This chain joins TRBV14 and TRBJ2-1; D unclear. The CDR3 length is 15 residues. V dropped 1 base and J dropped 3 bases, with 10 bases sitting between them. Looked up from germline, CDR1 is SGHDN and CDR2 is FVKESK. The CDR3 DNA sequence: TGTGCCAGCAGCCAAGGTTATGCGGTCTACAATGAGCAGTTCTTC. Encoded protein: CASSQGYAVYNEQFF.

The chain combines TRBV7-2 with TRBJ2-5, with D perhaps matching TRBD2 (6 bases). Trimming left V 0 bases short and J 6 bases short, with 14 bases between. The V gene's germline CDR1 is SGHTA and CDR2 FQGNSA. The CDR3 length is 15 residues. CDR3 sequence: CASSLATSFGQTQYF. In DNA, the CDR3 is TGTGCCAGCAGCTTAGCGACTAGTTTCGGTCAGACCCAGTACTTC.

V usage is TRBV7-9 and J usage is TRBJ1-4; TRBD1 might be the D (5 bases). Germline-derived CDR1 and CDR2 are SEHNR and FQNEAQ (reference sequence). V lost 3 bases and J 8 bases, leaving 13 bases between the germline ends. CDR3 length equals 14 residues. CDR3: CASSFGGEEEKLFF. CDR3 in DNA: TGTGCCAGCAGCTTTGGGGGGGAGGAAGAAAAACTGTTTTTT.

CDR3 residues: CASSLKGGAGVQTSSYNEQFF. The CDR3 DNA is TGTGCCAGCTCACTAAAGGGCGGGGCAGGAGTTCAAACAAGCTCCTACAATGAGCAGTTCTTC. This rearrangement joins TRBV18 to TRBJ2-1; weak D call: TRBD2 (6 bases). Trimming stripped 4 bases from V and 0 bases from J, with 28 bases between. The CDR3 is made up of 21 amino acids. Germline values: CDR1 KGHSH, CDR2 LQKENI.

In DNA, the CDR3 is TGTGCCAGCAGCTCGGGGGGGCGCTCCTACAATGAGCAGTTCTTC. Protein product: CASSSGGRSYNEQFF. This chain connects TRBV5-8 to TRBJ2-1; TRBD2 agrees at 8 bases. Germline V gene lookup returns CDR1 SGHTS and CDR2 YDEGEE. The CDR3 extends over 15 amino acids. After removal of 3 bases from V and 0 bases from J, the junction contained 2 bases not matched to a gene.

This sequence joins TRBV14 and TRBJ1-1, with 9 nucleotides matching TRBD1. CDR1 is SGHDN, CDR2 FVKESK, per germline. This CDR3 is 12 amino acids long. Trimming cost V 6 bases and J 11 bases; bases outside gene matches: 7. Written as DNA, the CDR3 is TGTGCCAGCAGTGGGACAGGGTTGGACGCTTTCTTT. Encoded protein: CASSGTGLDAFF.

This chain joins TRBV7-3 and TRBJ2-3; 9 nucleotides match TRBD1. The CDR3 loop spans 15 amino acids. CDR1 and CDR2 (germline): SGHTA, FQGTGA. The trim removed 6 bases at V and 2 bases at J, leaving 6 bases unmatched. DNA of the CDR3: TGTGCCAGCAGTAGGGGACAGGGCAACACAGATACGCAGTATTTT. Protein: CASSRGQGNTDTQYF.

The chain is built from TRBV7-3 and TRBJ2-5; perhaps TRBD1 as D (6 bases). There are 14 residues in the CDR3. V gave up 0 bases and J gave up 5 bases, with 10 bases separating them. CDR1 and CDR2 from the germline V gene are SGHTA and FQGTGA. The DNA of the CDR3 is TGTGCCAGCAGCTTAACTGGGGGCGAGGAGACCCAGTACTTC. Amino acids: CASSLTGGEETQYF.

Sample share makes this clone medium-sized (0.01 to 0.1%). This chain links TRBV5-5 with TRBJ2-7, with a weak D call TRBD2 (6 bases). V lost 4 bases, J lost 2 bases, and 13 bases lay in between. The CDR3 extends over 14 amino acids. CDR1 and CDR2 from the germline V gene are SGHKS and YYEKEE (reference sequence). CDR3 in DNA: TGTGCCAGCAGCCAGGGTCGGGGGACCTACGAGCAGTACTTC. Translating gives CASSQGRGTYEQYF.

The V call is TRBV20-1, the J call TRBJ2-4; maybe TRBD2 (6 bases). From germline, CDR1 is DFQATT and CDR2 SNEGSKA (reference sequence). With 3 bases removed from V and 10 bases from J, the gap between germline ends came to 7 bases. The CDR3 runs 10 residues. Here the CDR3 reads CSASGGIQYF. As DNA, the CDR3 is TGCAGTGCTAGCGGGGGAATTCAGTACTTC.

The rearrangement uses TRBV4-2 and TRBJ1-6; the D gene is possibly TRBD1 (6 bases). With 1 base removed from V and 9 bases from J, the gap between germline ends came to 16 bases. The V gene's germline CDR1 is LGHNA and CDR2 YNFKEQ. The CDR3 is 16 residues long. The CDR3: CASSQGNRDLGSPLHF. The CDR3 DNA reads as TGTGCCAGCAGCCAAGGTAACAGGGACCTTGGTTCACCCCTCCACTTT.

The chain carries TRBV19 and TRBJ1-2; 8 bases are a match to TRBD1. Germline lookup yields CDR1 LNHDA and CDR2 SQIVND (reference sequence). Trimming removed 8 bases from V and 7 bases from J; junction bases left unmatched: 6. This CDR3 is 12 amino acids long. CDR3 sequence reads: CASQRQGLGYTF. In DNA form, the CDR3 reads TGTGCCAGTCAGAGACAGGGGCTTGGCTACACCTTC.